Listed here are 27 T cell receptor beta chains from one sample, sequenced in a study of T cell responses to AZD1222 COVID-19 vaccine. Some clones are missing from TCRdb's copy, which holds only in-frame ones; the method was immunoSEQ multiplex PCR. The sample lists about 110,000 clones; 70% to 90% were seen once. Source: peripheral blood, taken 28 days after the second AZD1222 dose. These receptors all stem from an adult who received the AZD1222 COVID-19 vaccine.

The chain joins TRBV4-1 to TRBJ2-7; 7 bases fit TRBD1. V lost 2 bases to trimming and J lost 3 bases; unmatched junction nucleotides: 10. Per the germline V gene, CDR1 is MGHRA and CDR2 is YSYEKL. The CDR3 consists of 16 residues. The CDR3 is CASSQREGADGYEQYF. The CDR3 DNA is TGCGCCAGCAGCCAAAGAGAGGGGGCGGATGGCTACGAGCAGTACTTC.

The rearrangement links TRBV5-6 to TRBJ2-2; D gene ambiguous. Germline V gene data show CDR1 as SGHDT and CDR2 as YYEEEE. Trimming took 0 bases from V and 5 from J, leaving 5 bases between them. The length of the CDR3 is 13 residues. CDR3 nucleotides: TGTGCCAGCAGCTTGGGGGTAACCGGGGAGCTGTTTTTT. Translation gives CASSLGVTGELFF.

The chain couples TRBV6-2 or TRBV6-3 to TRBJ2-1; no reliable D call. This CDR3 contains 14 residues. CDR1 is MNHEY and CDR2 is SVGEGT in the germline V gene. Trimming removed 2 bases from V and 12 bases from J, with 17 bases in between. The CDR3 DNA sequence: TGTGCCAGCAGTTACAGTGGTTATGATGGTCGGCAGTTCTTC. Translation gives CASSYSGYDGRQFF.

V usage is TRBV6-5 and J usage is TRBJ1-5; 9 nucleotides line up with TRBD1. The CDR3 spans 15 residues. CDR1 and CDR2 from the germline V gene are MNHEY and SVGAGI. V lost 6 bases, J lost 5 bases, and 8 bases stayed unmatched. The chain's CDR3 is CASRPDRGADQPQHF. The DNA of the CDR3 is TGTGCCAGCAGACCGGACAGGGGAGCGGATCAGCCCCAGCATTTT.

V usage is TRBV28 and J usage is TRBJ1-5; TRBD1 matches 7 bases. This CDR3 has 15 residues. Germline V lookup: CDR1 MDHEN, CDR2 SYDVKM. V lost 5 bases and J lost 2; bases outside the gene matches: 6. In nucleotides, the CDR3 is TGTGCCAGCAGTCGATCCGGGACAGGCAATCAGCCCCAGCATTTT. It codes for CASSRSGTGNQPQHF.

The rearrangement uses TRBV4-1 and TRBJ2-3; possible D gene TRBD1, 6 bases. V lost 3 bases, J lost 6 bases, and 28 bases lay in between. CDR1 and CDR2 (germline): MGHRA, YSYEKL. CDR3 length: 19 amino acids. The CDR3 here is CASSHGRGLNILFHDTQYF. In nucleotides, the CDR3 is TGCGCCAGCAGCCATGGCAGGGGATTGAATATTTTGTTCCATGATACGCAGTATTTT.

In DNA form, the CDR3 reads TGTGCCAGCAGCGGACAGGGGGACGGGGAGCTGTTTTTT. Translation: CASSGQGDGELFF. This chain connects TRBV6-4 to TRBJ2-2; TRBD1 matches 10 bases. Per germline, CDR1 MRHNA and CDR2 SNTAGT. CDR3 length equals 13 residues. The J segment lost 7 bases and the V segment lost 6 bases, leaving 2 bases of the junction unmatched.

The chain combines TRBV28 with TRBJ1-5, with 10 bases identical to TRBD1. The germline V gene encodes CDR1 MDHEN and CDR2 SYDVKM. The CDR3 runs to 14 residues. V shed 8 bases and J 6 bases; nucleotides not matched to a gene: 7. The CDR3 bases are TGTGCCAGCCGACAGGGGGCCAGGTTTCAGCCCCAGCATTTT. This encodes CASRQGARFQPQHF.

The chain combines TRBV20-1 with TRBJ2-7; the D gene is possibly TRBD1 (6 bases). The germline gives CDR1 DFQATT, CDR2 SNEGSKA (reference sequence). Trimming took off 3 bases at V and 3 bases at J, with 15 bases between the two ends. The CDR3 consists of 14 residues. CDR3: CSASLTGYIYEQYF. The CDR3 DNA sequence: TGCAGTGCTAGTCTAACAGGGTATATCTACGAGCAGTACTTC.

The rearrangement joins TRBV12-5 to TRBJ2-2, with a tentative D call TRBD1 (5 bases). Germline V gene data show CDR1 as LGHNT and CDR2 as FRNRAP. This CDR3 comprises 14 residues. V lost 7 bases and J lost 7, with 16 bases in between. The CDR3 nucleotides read TGTGCTAGTGCCACGAAGGGGCGATACGGGGAGCTGTTTTTT. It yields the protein CASATKGRYGELFF.

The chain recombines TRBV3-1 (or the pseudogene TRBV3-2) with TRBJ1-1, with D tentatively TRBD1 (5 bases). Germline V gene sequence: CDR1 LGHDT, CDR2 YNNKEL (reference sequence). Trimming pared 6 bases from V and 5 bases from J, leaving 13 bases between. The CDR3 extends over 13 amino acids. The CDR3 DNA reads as TGTGCCAGCAGTCCCTTTGGGGGGACTGAAGCTTTCTTT. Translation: CASSPFGGTEAFF.

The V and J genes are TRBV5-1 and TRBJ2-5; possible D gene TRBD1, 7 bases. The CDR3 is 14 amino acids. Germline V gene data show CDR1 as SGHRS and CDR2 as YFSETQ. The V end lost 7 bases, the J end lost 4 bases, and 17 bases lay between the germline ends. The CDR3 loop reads CASRPRGAGETQYF. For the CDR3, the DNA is TGCGCCAGCCGCCCCAGGGGGGCGGGAGAGACCCAGTACTTC.

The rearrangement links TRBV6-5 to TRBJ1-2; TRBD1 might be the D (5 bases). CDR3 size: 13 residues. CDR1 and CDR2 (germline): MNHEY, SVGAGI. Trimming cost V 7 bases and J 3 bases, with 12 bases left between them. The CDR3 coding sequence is TGTGCCAGCACCAATTCAGGGTACTATGGCTACACCTTC. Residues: CASTNSGYYGYTF.

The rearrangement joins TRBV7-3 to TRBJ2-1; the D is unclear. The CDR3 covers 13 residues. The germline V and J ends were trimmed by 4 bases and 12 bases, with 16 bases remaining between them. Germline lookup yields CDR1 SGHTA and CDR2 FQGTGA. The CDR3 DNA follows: TGTGCCAGCAGCTCCGGACCGGCGGAAGCGCAGTTCTTC. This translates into CASSSGPAEAQFF.

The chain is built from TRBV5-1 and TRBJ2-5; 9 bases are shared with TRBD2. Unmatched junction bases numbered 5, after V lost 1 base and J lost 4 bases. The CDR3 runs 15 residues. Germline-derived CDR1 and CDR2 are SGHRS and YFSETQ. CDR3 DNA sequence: TGCGCCAGCAGCTTGTTAGCGGGGGAGGGAGAGACCCAGTACTTC. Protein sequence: CASSLLAGEGETQYF.

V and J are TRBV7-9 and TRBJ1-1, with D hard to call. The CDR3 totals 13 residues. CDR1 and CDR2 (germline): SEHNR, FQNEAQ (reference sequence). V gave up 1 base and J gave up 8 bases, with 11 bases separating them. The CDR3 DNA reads TGTGCCAGCAGCTTAGATGGCGGGAGCGAAGCTTTCTTT. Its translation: CASSLDGGSEAFF.

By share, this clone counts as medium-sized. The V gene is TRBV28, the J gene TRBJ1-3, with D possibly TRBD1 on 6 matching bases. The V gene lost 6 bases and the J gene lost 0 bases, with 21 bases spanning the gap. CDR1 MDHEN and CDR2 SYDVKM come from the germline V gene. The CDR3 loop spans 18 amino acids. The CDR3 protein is CASSQRETGPSSGNTIYF. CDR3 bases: TGTGCCAGCAGCCAAAGAGAGACAGGTCCCTCCTCTGGAAACACCATATATTTT.

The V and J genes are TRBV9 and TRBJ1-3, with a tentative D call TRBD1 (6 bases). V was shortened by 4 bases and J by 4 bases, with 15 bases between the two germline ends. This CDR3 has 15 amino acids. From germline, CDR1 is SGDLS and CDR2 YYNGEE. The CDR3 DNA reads TGTGCCAGCAGCTCCGGGGGCGCACTCGGAAACACCATATATTTT. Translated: CASSSGGALGNTIYF. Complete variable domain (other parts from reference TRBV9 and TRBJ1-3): DSGVTQTPKHLITATGQRVTLRCSPRSGDLSVYWYQQSLDQGLQFLIQYYNGEERAKGNILERFSAQQFPDLHSELNLSSLELGDSALYFCASSSGGALGNTIYFGEGSWLTVV.

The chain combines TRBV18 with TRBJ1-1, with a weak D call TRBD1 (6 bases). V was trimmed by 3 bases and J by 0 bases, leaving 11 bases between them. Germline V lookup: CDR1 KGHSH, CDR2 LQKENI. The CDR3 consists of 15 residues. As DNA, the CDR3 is TGTGCCAGCTCACCGGGGACAAACATGAACACTGAAGCTTTCTTT. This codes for CASSPGTNMNTEAFF.

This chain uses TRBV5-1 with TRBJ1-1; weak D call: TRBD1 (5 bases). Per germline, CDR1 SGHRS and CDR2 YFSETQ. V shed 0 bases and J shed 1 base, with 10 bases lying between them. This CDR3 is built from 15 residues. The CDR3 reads CASSLGSGGNTEAFF. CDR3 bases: TGCGCCAGCAGCTTGGGGAGTGGGGGGAACACTGAAGCTTTCTTT.

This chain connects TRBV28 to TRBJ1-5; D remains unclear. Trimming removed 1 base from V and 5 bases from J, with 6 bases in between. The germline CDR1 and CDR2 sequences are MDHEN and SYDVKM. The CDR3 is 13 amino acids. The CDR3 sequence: CASSLYSDQPQHF. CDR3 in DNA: TGTGCCAGCAGTTTATACAGTGATCAGCCCCAGCATTTT.

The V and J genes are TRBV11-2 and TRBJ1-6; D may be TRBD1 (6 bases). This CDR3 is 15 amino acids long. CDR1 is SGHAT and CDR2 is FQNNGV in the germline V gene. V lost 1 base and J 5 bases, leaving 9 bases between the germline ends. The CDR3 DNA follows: TGTGCCAGCAGCTTAGGGGGGGCTGATAATTCACCCCTCCACTTT. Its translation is CASSLGGADNSPLHF.

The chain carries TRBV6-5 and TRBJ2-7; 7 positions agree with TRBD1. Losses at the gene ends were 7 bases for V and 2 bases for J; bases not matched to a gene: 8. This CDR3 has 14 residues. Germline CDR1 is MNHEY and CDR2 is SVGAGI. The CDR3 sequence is CASNPLTGTYEQYF. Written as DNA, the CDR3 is TGTGCCAGCAATCCTCTGACAGGGACCTACGAGCAGTACTTC.

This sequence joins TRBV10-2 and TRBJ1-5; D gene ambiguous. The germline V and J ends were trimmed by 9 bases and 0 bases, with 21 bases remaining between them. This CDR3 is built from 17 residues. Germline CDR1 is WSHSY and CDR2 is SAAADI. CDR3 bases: TGCGCCAGACCACCGGGGTTACCAGCCTCTAGCAATCAGCCCCAGCATTTT. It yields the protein CARPPGLPASSNQPQHF.

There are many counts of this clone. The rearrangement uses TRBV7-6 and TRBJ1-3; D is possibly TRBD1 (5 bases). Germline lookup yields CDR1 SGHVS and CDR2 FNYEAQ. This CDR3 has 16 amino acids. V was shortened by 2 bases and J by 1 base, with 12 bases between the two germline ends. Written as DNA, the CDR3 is TGTGCCAGCAGCTTACTGGAGGGGATATCTGGAAACACCATATATTTT. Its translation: CASSLLEGISGNTIYF.

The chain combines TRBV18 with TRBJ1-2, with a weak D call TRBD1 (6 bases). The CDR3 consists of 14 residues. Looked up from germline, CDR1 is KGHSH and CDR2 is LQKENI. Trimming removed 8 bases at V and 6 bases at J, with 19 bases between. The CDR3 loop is CASAESWGRNGYTF. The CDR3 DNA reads TGTGCCAGCGCCGAATCTTGGGGGCGCAATGGCTACACCTTC.

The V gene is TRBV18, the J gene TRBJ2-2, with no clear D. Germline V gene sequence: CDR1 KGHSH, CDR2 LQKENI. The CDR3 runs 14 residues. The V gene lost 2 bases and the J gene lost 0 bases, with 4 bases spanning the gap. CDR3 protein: CASSPETNTGELFF. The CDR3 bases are TGTGCCAGCTCACCAGAAACGAACACCGGGGAGCTGTTTTTT. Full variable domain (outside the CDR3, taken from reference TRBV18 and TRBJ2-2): NAGVMQNPRHLVRRRGQEARLRCSPMKGHSHVYWYRQLPEEGLKFMVYLQKENIIDESGMPKERFSAEFPKEGPSILRIQQVVRGDSAAYFCASSPETNTGELFFGEGSRLTVL.